Listed below are T cell receptor beta chains from one sample, sequenced in a study of blood T cells in healthy people across ages. One entry per CDR3 protein results from TCRdb running MiXCR on the 5' RACE reads. The sample includes about 1.4 million distinct CDR3 sequences, approximately 59% of them seen just once. The source material was blood. These receptor sequences come from a man aged 18-30 years in good health. The CDR3 runs from the conserved cysteine through the conserved F or W. A D gene is named only where the DNA matches it firmly. Where a row states a size, it is once, few, many or the class of an expanded clone; other rows omit it.

V	J	D	size	CDR3	DNA
TRBV29-1	TRBJ2-1	.	.	CSVPGSPKRVYNEQFF	TGCAGCGTCCCAGGGAGCCCAAAGAGGGTCTACAATGAGCAGTTCTTC
TRBV12-3/TRBV12-4	TRBJ2-5	.	.	CAGSSGGTLQETQYF	TGTGCCGGCAGTTCGGGTGGGACCCTTCAAGAGACCCAGTACTTC
TRBV7-9	TRBJ2-3	TRBD2	.	CASSLLQTLLGSGTSTDTQYF	TGTGCCAGCAGCTTACTACAGACCTTGTTGGGTAGCGGGACTAGCACAGATACGCAGTATTTT
TRBV5-6	TRBJ2-7	.	.	CASSSTSFYEQYF	TGTGCCAGCAGTTCGACTAGTTTTTACGAGCAGTACTTC
TRBV29-1	TRBJ2-3	TRBD1	few	CSVYWDRAPDTQYF	TGCAGCGTGTATTGGGACAGGGCCCCAGATACGCAGTATTTT
TRBV5-1	TRBJ1-2	.	.	CASSLAIQGKDYGYTF	TGCGCCAGCAGCTTGGCCATCCAGGGGAAGGACTATGGCTACACCTTC
TRBV3-1	TRBJ2-1	TRBD2	.	CASSQDFVGRSYNEQFF	TGTGCCAGCAGCCAAGATTTTGTCGGGAGGTCCTACAATGAGCAGTTCTTC
TRBV10-3	TRBJ2-7	.	.	CAISESAAYEQYF	TGTGCCATCAGTGAGTCTGCGGCCTACGAGCAGTACTTC
TRBV27	TRBJ2-3	TRBD2	.	CASSPVGLAGDTQYF	TGTGCCAGCAGTCCTGTAGGACTAGCGGGAGATACGCAGTATTTT
TRBV29-1	TRBJ2-6	.	.	CSVGIWGLPSGANVLTF	TGCAGCGTTGGAATCTGGGGGCTCCCCTCTGGGGCCAACGTCCTGACTTTC
TRBV6-2/TRBV6-3	TRBJ2-7	.	.	CASARMYFRGLVYEQYF	TGTGCCAGCGCAAGAATGTACTTTAGGGGGTTGGTGTACGAGCAGTACTTC
TRBV7-9	TRBJ2-1	TRBD2	.	CASSFALAGYNEQFF	TGTGCCAGCAGCTTCGCCCTAGCGGGCTACAATGAGCAGTTCTTC
TRBV25-1	TRBJ2-1	TRBD2	.	CASSEGTSGASSYNEQFF	TGTGCCAGCAGTGAAGGGACTAGCGGGGCAAGCTCCTACAATGAGCAGTTCTTC
TRBV20-1	TRBJ2-7	TRBD2	.	CSARGLDIYEQYF	TGCAGTGCGCGGGGACTAGACATCTACGAGCAGTACTTC
TRBV14	TRBJ2-5	.	few	CASSQSRMGEQYF	TGTGCCAGCAGCCAATCGAGGATGGGAGAGCAGTACTTC
TRBV7-2	TRBJ2-1	.	few	CASSLDPGANEQFF	TGTGCCAGCAGCTTAGACCCGGGGGCCAATGAGCAGTTCTTC
TRBV6-2/TRBV6-3	TRBJ1-4	TRBD1	many	CASSPTGTGGHEKLFF	TGTGCCAGCAGCCCCACCGGGACAGGGGGCCATGAAAAACTGTTTTTT
TRBV20-1	TRBJ2-7	.	.	CSARDLLGGGAEGEQYF	TGCAGTGCTAGAGATCTATTAGGGGGAGGGGCCGAGGGGGAGCAGTACTTC
TRBV20-1	TRBJ2-7	.	.	CSAPIAGTTGRAAYEQYF	TGCAGTGCCCCAATCGCCGGGACAACTGGTAGGGCCGCCTACGAGCAGTACTTC
TRBV18	TRBJ1-1	TRBD1	.	CASSPGTGNEAFF	TGTGCCAGCTCACCGGGGACAGGTAATGAAGCTTTCTTT
TRBV25-1	TRBJ1-6	.	.	CASSNYKGDNSPLHF	TGTGCCAGCAGTAACTACAAAGGAGATAATTCACCCCTCCACTTT
TRBV20-1	TRBJ2-2	.	.	CSARDPRGKVGELFF	TGCAGTGCTAGAGATCCCAGGGGTAAAGTCGGGGAGCTGTTTTTT
TRBV5-1	TRBJ2-3	TRBD2	.	CASSLGLAGVKDTQYF	TGCGCCAGCAGCTTGGGTCTAGCGGGAGTAAAAGATACGCAGTATTTT
TRBV29-1	TRBJ2-3	.	once	CSSWGEVGFSTDTQYF	TGCAGCTCGTGGGGGGAGGTGGGGTTTAGCACAGATACGCAGTATTTT
TRBV7-2	TRBJ2-7	.	.	CASSSRQLSSYEQYF	TGTGCCAGCAGCTCAAGACAGCTCAGCTCCTACGAGCAGTACTTC
TRBV5-6	TRBJ1-5	TRBD1	.	CASSRTGVVRQPQHF	TGTGCCAGCAGTAGGACAGGGGTGGTTCGTCAGCCCCAGCATTTT
TRBV5-1	TRBJ1-5	TRBD1	many	CASSARPTGSGGQPQHF	TGCGCCAGCAGCGCCCGACCGACAGGATCAGGGGGTCAGCCCCAGCATTTT
TRBV10-3	TRBJ1-3	.	once	CAIIQDPGNTIYF	TGTGCCATCATACAGGATCCTGGAAACACCATATATTTT
TRBV20-1	TRBJ1-2	.	.	CSARVRANYGYTF	TGCAGTGCTAGAGTGCGAGCTAACTATGGCTACACCTTC
TRBV20-1	TRBJ2-1	TRBD2	few	CSASRDYTYNEQFF	TGCAGTGCTAGCCGGGACTACACCTACAATGAGCAGTTCTTC
TRBV11-2	TRBJ2-7	.	few	CASSERYGTGFEQYF	TGTGCCAGCAGCGAACGTTATGGGACGGGATTCGAGCAGTACTTC
TRBV6-1	TRBJ1-2	.	.	CASAYVRAANYGYTF	TGTGCCAGCGCTTACGTGCGGGCGGCTAACTATGGCTACACCTTC
TRBV30	TRBJ1-4	TRBD1	.	CAWSVLAGGANEKLFF	TGTGCCTGGAGTGTACTGGCAGGGGGTGCTAATGAAAAACTGTTTTTT
TRBV15	TRBJ2-7	.	.	CATSRDRSFREQYF	TGTGCCACCAGCAGAGATCGCAGCTTTCGGGAGCAGTACTTC
TRBV4-3	TRBJ1-5	.	.	CASSQEFLGQPQHF	TGCGCCAGCAGCCAAGAATTTCTGGGGCAGCCCCAGCATTTT
TRBV7-2	TRBJ2-1	.	.	CASSIAGTAYNEQFF	TGTGCCAGCAGCATAGCCGGGACGGCGTACAATGAGCAGTTCTTC
TRBV2	TRBJ1-2	TRBD1	.	CARTGGKYGYTF	TGTGCCAGGACAGGGGGCAAATATGGCTACACCTTC
TRBV27	TRBJ2-7	TRBD1	.	CASGWDRGGEQYF	TGTGCCAGCGGATGGGACAGGGGTGGCGAGCAGTACTTC
TRBV10-1	TRBJ2-7	.	.	CASKTRSWYYEQYF	TGCGCCAGCAAAACCAGGTCTTGGTACTACGAGCAGTACTTC
TRBV9	TRBJ1-2	TRBD1	.	CASSPPGWQGAYYGYTF	TGTGCCAGCAGCCCCCCCGGTTGGCAGGGGGCGTACTATGGCTACACCTTC
TRBV5-1	TRBJ1-5	.	.	CASMSQDSPNQPQHF	TGCGCCAGCATGAGTCAGGATAGTCCTAATCAGCCCCAGCATTTT
TRBV3-1	TRBJ2-7	.	.	CASSQDHGGTYEQYF	TGTGCCAGCAGCCAAGATCATGGCGGAACCTACGAGCAGTACTTC
TRBV9	TRBJ2-1	TRBD1	few	CASSDRQGKFF	TGTGCCAGCAGCGATCGACAGGGGAAGTTCTTC
TRBV20-1	TRBJ2-3	.	.	CSASGTSNTDTQYF	TGCAGTGCTAGCGGGACGTCTAACACAGATACGCAGTATTTT
TRBV12-3/TRBV12-4	TRBJ2-1	.	.	CASSLRTAEGNEQFF	TGTGCCAGCAGTCTCCGGACCGCGGAGGGCAATGAGCAGTTCTTC
TRBV9	TRBJ2-2	.	few	CASPTIRSRDSGELFF	TGTGCCAGCCCTACGATCAGGAGTCGGGACTCCGGGGAGCTGTTTTTT
TRBV6-1	TRBJ2-5	TRBD1	few	CASTRDSAYQETQYF	TGTGCCAGCACTAGGGACAGCGCCTACCAAGAGACCCAGTACTTC
TRBV27	TRBJ2-5	TRBD2	.	CASGELAGVQETQYF	TGTGCCAGCGGAGAACTAGCGGGGGTACAAGAGACCCAGTACTTC
TRBV7-8	TRBJ1-6	.	.	CASSLVLGQLDNSPLHF	TGTGCCAGCAGCTTAGTGTTGGGGCAGCTGGATAATTCACCCCTCCACTTT
TRBV11-2	TRBJ2-3	.	.	CASSSLRRVDTQYF	TGTGCCAGCAGCTCTCTCCGCAGGGTAGATACGCAGTATTTT
TRBV20-1	TRBJ2-5	.	.	CSASAGDQETQYF	TGCAGTGCTAGCGCAGGGGACCAAGAGACCCAGTACTTC
TRBV6-2/TRBV6-3	TRBJ1-6	TRBD1	.	CASSWGQGQPPLHF	TGTGCCAGCAGTTGGGGACAGGGCCAGCCACCCCTCCACTTT
TRBV6-6	TRBJ2-7	.	.	CASTLRAGTYEQYF	TGTGCCAGCACTCTACGGGCAGGAACCTACGAGCAGTACTTC
TRBV19	TRBJ2-7	.	.	CASSTGQEQYF	TGTGCCAGTAGTACGGGGCAGGAGCAGTACTTC